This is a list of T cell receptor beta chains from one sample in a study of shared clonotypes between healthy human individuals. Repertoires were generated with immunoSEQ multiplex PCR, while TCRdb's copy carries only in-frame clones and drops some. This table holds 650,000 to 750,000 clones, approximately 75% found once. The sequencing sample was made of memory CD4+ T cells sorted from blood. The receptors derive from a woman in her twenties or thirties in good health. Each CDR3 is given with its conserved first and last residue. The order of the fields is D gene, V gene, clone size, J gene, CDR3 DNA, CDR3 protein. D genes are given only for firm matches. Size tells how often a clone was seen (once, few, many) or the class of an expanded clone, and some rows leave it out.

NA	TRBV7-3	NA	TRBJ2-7	TGTGCCAGCAGCTTAACCCCAGGGAACTCCTACGAGCAGTACTTC	CASSLTPGNSYEQYF
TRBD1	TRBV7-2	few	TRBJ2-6	TGTGCCAGCAGCCGGGGTCCGGGGACAGGGTTTGGTGGGGCCAACGTCCTGACTTTC	CASSRGPGTGFGGANVLTF
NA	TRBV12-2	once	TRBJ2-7	TGTGCAAGTCGCCTCCTCAGCGGGAGCAAAACCTACGAGCAGTACTTC	CASRLLSGSKTYEQYF
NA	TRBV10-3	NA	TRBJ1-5	TGTGCCGCCAGCCCAAGGTCCGAGGATCAGCCCCAGCATTTT	CAASPRSEDQPQHF
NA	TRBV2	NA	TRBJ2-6	TGTGCCAGCAGGGTGGTTACTGGGGCCAACGTCCTGACTTTC	CASRVVTGANVLTF
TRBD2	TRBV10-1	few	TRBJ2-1	TGCGCCAGCAGTTCGACTAGCGGGAGGGATGAGCAGTTCTTC	CASSSTSGRDEQFF
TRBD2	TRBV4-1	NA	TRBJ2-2	TGCGCCAGCAGTCCTGGACTAGCGGAAATCACCGGGGAGCTGTTTTTT	CASSPGLAEITGELFF
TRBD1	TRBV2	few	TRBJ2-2	TGTGCCAGCAGGCCTGGACAGGGGGGGAACACCGGGGAGCTGTTTTTT	CASRPGQGGNTGELFF
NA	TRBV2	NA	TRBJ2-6	TGTGCCAGCAGTGACATGGGGTTCGGGGCCAACGTCCTGACTTTC	CASSDMGFGANVLTF
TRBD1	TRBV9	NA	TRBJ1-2	TGTGCCAGCAGCCCGGGACAGGGTAACTATGGCTACACCTTC	CASSPGQGNYGYTF
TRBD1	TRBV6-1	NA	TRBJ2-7	TGTGCCAGCAGCCGGGACAGGGTCTACGAGCAGTACTTC	CASSRDRVYEQYF
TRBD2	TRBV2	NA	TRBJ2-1	TGTGCCAGCAGCGATCCTAGCGGGAGGGTAAGCAATGAGCAGTTCTTC	CASSDPSGRVSNEQFF
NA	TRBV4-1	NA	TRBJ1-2	TGCGCCAGCAGCCCCAACCGGGACCCCGTAGGCTACACCTTC	CASSPNRDPVGYTF
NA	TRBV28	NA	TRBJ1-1	TGTGCCAGCGGGCGACCTGAAGCTTTCTTT	CASGRPEAFF
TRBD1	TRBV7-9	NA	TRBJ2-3	TGTGCCAGCAGCCTAGGCCGGGGCAGGGGGAGCACAGATACGCAGTATTTT	CASSLGRGRGSTDTQYF
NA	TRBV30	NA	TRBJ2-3	TGTGCCTGGAGTCTTCCAGATACGCAGTATTTT	CAWSLPDTQYF
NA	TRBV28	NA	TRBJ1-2	TGTGCCAGCAGTTTAGGAGGTTGGGGGGGCTACACCTTC	CASSLGGWGGYTF
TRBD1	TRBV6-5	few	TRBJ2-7	TGTGCCAGCAGAGATCGGACAGGGTACTACGAGCAGTACTTC	CASRDRTGYYEQYF
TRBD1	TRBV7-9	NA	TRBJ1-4	TGTGCCAGCAGCTCATACAGGGGGCACACTAATGAAAAACTGTTTTTT	CASSSYRGHTNEKLFF
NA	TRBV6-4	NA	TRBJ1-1	TGTGCCAGCCGGGGGTTCAACACTGAAGCTTTCTTT	CASRGFNTEAFF
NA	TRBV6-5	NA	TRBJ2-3	TGTGCCAGCAGTCTCTATAGCGCCAGCACAGATACGCAGTATTTT	CASSLYSASTDTQYF
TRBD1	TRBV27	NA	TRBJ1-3	TGTGCCAGCAGTCCAATAGAGGGGGCCGGTGGAAACACCATATATTTT	CASSPIEGAGGNTIYF
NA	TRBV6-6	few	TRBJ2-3	TGTGCCAGCACCGGAAGACGCACAGATACGCAGTATTTT	CASTGRRTDTQYF
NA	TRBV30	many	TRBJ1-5	TGTGCCTGGAGTGTGATCCTCAAAACCCAGCCCCAGCATTTT	CAWSVILKTQPQHF
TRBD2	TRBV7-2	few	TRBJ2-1	TGTGCCAGCAGCACCGCCAGCGGGAGCTCCTACAATGAGCAGTTCTTC	CASSTASGSSYNEQFF
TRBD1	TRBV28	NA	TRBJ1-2	TGTGCCAGCATCTCCGGACAGGGGGACTATGGCTACACCTTC	CASISGQGDYGYTF
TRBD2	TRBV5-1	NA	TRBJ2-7	TGCGCCAGCAGCCGTCGGGCGGGACTAGCGAACTCCTACGAGCAGTACTTC	CASSRRAGLANSYEQYF
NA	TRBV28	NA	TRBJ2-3	TGTGCCAGTTTAGACAGCACAGATACGCAGTATTTT	CASLDSTDTQYF
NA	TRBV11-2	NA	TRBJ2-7	TGTGCCAGCAGCCTCTCGACAGGAGCTCGGAGGCAGTACTTC	CASSLSTGARRQYF
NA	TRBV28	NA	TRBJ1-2	TGTGCCAGCACCACCCAGGACGGTACGGCCTATGGCTACACCTTC	CASTTQDGTAYGYTF
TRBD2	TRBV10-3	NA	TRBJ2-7	TGTGCCATCAGAGACCCGACTAGCGGGAGGGCCGGCGAGCAGTACTTC	CAIRDPTSGRAGEQYF
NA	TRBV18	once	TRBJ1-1	TGTGCCAGCTCACCCTCCAGGGGTCCGTCATTGACTTTCTTT	CASSPSRGPSLTFF
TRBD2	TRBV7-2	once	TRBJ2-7	TGTGCCAGCAGCTCAAGCCCACTAGCGGGAAGCTACGAGCAGTACTTC	CASSSSPLAGSYEQYF
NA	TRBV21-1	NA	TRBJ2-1	TGTGCCAGCAGCAAAGCTCCGGGGCAGCAGTTCTTC	CASSKAPGQQFF
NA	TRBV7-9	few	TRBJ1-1	TGTGCCAGCAGCTCCTCAGTGGGGACTGAAGCTTTCTTT	CASSSSVGTEAFF
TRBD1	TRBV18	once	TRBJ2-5	TGTGCCAGCTCACCCCAACAGGGGGAAGAGACCCAGTACTTC	CASSPQQGEETQYF
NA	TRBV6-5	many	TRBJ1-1	TGTGCCAGCAGCCTCCGGGGGGGAGGCACCACTGAAGCTTTCTTT	CASSLRGGGTTEAFF
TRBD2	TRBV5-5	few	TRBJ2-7	TGTGCCAGCAGCTTGATACTAGCGGGAGGATCGAGCGAGCAGTACTTC	CASSLILAGGSSEQYF
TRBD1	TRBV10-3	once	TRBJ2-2	TGTGCCATCAGTCCGGGACAGGGTTTAGCCGGGGAGCTGTTTTTT	CAISPGQGLAGELFF
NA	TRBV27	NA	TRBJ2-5	TGTGCCAGCGCTTATTATATGAGCGGACAACGGTTGGGGACCCAGTACTTC	CASAYYMSGQRLGTQYF
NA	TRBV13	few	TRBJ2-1	TGTGCCAGCAGCTATAGTGGGAGGATGGGAAGCTCCTACAATGAGCAGTTCTTC	CASSYSGRMGSSYNEQFF
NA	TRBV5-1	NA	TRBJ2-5	TGCGCCAGGACTAGCCAAGAGACCCAGTACTTC	CARTSQETQYF
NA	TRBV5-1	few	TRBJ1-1	TGCGCCAGCAGTTCAACAGGGATTACTGAAGCTTTCTTT	CASSSTGITEAFF
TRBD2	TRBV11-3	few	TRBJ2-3	TGTGCCAGCAGCACAGGGACTAGCGGGAGCACAGATACGCAGTATTTT	CASSTGTSGSTDTQYF
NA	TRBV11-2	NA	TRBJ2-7	TGTGCCAGCAGCGCCGAAAGAGGGACTCATCCCTACGAGCAGTACTTC	CASSAERGTHPYEQYF
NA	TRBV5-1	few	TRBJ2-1	TGCGCCAGCAGCCTGGATTACTCCTACAATGAGCAGTTCTTC	CASSLDYSYNEQFF
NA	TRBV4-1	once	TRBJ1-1	TGCGCCAGCAGCCAAGAAGGCAGGAACACTGAAGCTTTCTTT	CASSQEGRNTEAFF
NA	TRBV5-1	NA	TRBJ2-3	TGCGCCAGCAGTCGGGAAGACACAGATACGCAGTATTTT	CASSREDTDTQYF
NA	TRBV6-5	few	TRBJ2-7	TGTGCCAGCAGGTCACAGGGTGGAGTAGAGGAGCAGTACTTC	CASRSQGGVEEQYF
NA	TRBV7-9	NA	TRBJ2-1	TGTGCCAGCAGCTTAGATTTAGGGGGAGAGGCCAATGAGCAGTTCTTC	CASSLDLGGEANEQFF
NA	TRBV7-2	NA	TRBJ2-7	TGTGCCAGCAGCTTTCAAGGCGAGCAGTACTTC	CASSFQGEQYF
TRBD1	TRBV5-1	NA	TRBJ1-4	TGCGCCAGCAGCCAGGGACAGGTTGGTGAAAAACTGTTTTTT	CASSQGQVGEKLFF
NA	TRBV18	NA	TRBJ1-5	TGTGCCAGCTCTCCCCCAGGGGCTGGTAATCAGCCCCAGCATTTT	CASSPPGAGNQPQHF
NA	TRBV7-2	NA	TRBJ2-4	TGTGCCAGCAGGTTAAGCGCGGCCAAAAACATTCAGTACTTC	CASRLSAAKNIQYF